A single sample is the source of the 32 T cell receptor beta chains below, sequenced in a study of blood T cell repertoires in COVID-19. Some clones are missing from TCRdb's copy, which holds only in-frame ones; the method was immunoSEQ multiplex PCR. Of roughly 60,000 clones detected, around nine tenths appear once; the ten largest clones hold more than 8%. Input material: peripheral blood. These receptor sequences come from a man aged 55 to 69 with active COVID-19.

The chain links TRBV5-1 to TRBJ2-4; 9 bases align to TRBD1. This CDR3 has 14 residues. Trimming cost V 5 bases and J 7 bases; bases outside gene matches: 7. Per the germline V gene, CDR1 is SGHRS and CDR2 is YFSETQ. CDR3 coding DNA: TGCGCCAGCAGGACCGGGACAGGGTACAACATTCAGTACTTC. As protein: CASRTGTGYNIQYF.

This rearrangement joins TRBV6-5 to TRBJ2-7, with D tentatively TRBD1 (6 bases). The CDR3 spans 12 residues. Germline V lookup: CDR1 MNHEY, CDR2 SVGAGI. Trimming took off 7 bases at V and 8 bases at J, with 15 bases between the two ends. In nucleotides, the CDR3 is TGTGCCAGCATCCCCGACAGGATGAAGCAGTACTTC. This sequence encodes CASIPDRMKQYF.

The chain uses TRBV4-1 and TRBJ2-1, with D possibly TRBD2 on 7 matching bases. The CDR3 is 16 residues long. The germline V and J ends were trimmed by 1 base and 12 bases, with 22 bases remaining between them. Germline CDR1 MGHRA, CDR2 YSYEKL. The CDR3 nucleotides read TGCGCCAGCAGCCAAGTGGCGGGAGCCTCCCGAGGGGGGCAGTTCTTC. Its translation: CASSQVAGASRGGQFF.

This rearrangement joins TRBV7-8 to TRBJ2-7; TRBD2 aligns across 8 bases. Germline CDR1 SGHVS, CDR2 FQNEAQ. The CDR3 loop spans 15 amino acids. V was pared by 4 bases and J by 3 bases, with 8 bases of the junction left unmatched. CDR3 sequence (DNA): TGTGCCAGCAGCTCCCAGAGGAGCGGGAGCTACGAGCAGTACTTC. It encodes CASSSQRSGSYEQYF.

The chain uses TRBV28 and TRBJ1-5; D might be TRBD1 (6 bases). There are 14 residues in the CDR3. Trimming took 5 bases from V and 6 from J, leaving 14 bases between them. Germline V gene sequence: CDR1 MDHEN, CDR2 SYDVKM. The CDR3 sequence: CASSKPKTGQPQHF. CDR3 coding DNA: TGTGCCAGCAGTAAACCCAAGACAGGTCAGCCCCAGCATTTT.

The chain is built from TRBV2 and TRBJ1-4, with 7 positions matching TRBD1. Trimming removed 6 bases from V and 5 bases from J; junction bases left unmatched: 6. The CDR3 sequence is 14 residues long. Germline CDR1 reads SNHLY; CDR2 reads FYNNEI. The CDR3 DNA sequence: TGTGCCAGCAGGACAGGGACGAACAATGAAAAACTGTTTTTT. Translation gives CASRTGTNNEKLFF.

This clone was counted a single time. Within the sample, other DNA sequences also encode this same CDR3. V and J are TRBV10-3 and TRBJ2-3; TRBD1 agrees at 8 bases. In germline, CDR1 is ENHRY, CDR2 SYGVKD. The CDR3 runs 14 residues. The V and J ends lost 5 bases and 0 bases, in that order; junction bases with no gene match: 1. The DNA for the CDR3 is TGTGCCATCAGTAGACAGGGGAGCACAGATACGCAGTATTTT. Amino acid sequence: CAISRQGSTDTQYF.

The chain carries TRBV6-1 and TRBJ1-5; D is possibly TRBD1 (5 bases). The CDR3 has 16 amino acids. With 0 bases removed from V and 8 bases from J, the gap between germline ends came to 17 bases. Germline V CDR1 and CDR2: MNHNS, SASEGT. In DNA form, the CDR3 reads TGTGCCAGCAGTGAAGCGGGAGGGGTGCGCATTGAGCCCCAGCATTTT. Its protein product is CASSEAGGVRIEPQHF.

The V gene is TRBV11-2, the J gene TRBJ1-1, with D perhaps matching TRBD1 (5 bases). From germline, CDR1 is SGHAT and CDR2 FQNNGV. The V end was cut by 5 bases, the J end by 0 bases, with 13 bases between. The CDR3 is made up of 15 amino acids. DNA of the CDR3: TGTGCCAGCAGCCCACAGACAGTACTGAACACTGAAGCTTTCTTT. Translation gives CASSPQTVLNTEAFF.

This chain connects TRBV6-5 to TRBJ2-1; 7 nucleotides align to TRBD2. Trimming at V came to 5 bases and at J to 0 bases, leaving 4 bases not matched to a gene. The CDR3 consists of 15 residues. The germline CDR1 and CDR2 sequences are MNHEY and SVGAGI. Here the CDR3 DNA reads TGTGCCAGCAGTATCAGCGGGGCCTCCTACAATGAGCAGTTCTTC. Amino acid sequence: CASSISGASYNEQFF.

This chain links TRBV30 with TRBJ2-2; 12 bases align to TRBD2. Germline trimming cut 2 bases from V and 3 bases from J; bases unmatched to any gene: 16. CDR1 is GTSNPN and CDR2 is SVGIG in the germline V gene (reference sequence). The CDR3 has 20 residues. DNA for the CDR3: TGTGCCTGGAGTTCCCCCCAGCTAGCGGGAGGGCCAAGGGACACCGGGGAGCTGTTTTTT. It is translated as CAWSSPQLAGGPRDTGELFF. Variable domain in full (rest from reference TRBV30 and TRBJ2-2): SQTIHQWPATLVQPVGSPLSLECTVEGTSNPNLYWYRQAAGRGLQLLFYSVGIGQISSEVPQNLSASRPQDRQFILSSKKLLLSDSGFYLCAWSSPQLAGGPRDTGELFFGEGSRLTVL.

The rearrangement links TRBV18 to TRBJ2-4; possibly TRBD2 for D (6 bases). Germline V gene lookup returns CDR1 KGHSH and CDR2 LQKENI. CDR3 size: 16 residues. The V and J ends lost 3 bases and 3 bases respectively, with 15 bases between them. For the CDR3, the DNA is TGTGCCAGCTCACCCCCCGCCGGGACTGGCAAAAACATTCAGTACTTC. Amino acids: CASSPPAGTGKNIQYF.

The chain has TRBV18 and TRBJ2-7, with 7 bases lining up with TRBD2. The V segment lost 3 bases and the J segment 4 bases; nucleotides outside the gene matches: 12. CDR1 and CDR2 from the germline V gene are KGHSH and LQKENI. This CDR3 comprises 16 residues. The CDR3 coding sequence is TGTGCCAGCTCACCTGCGTTCCGAAGCGGGGAGTACGAGCAGTACTTC. This codes for CASSPAFRSGEYEQYF. Together with reference TRBV18 and TRBJ2-7, the CDR3 gives the full variable domain: NAGVMQNPRHLVRRRGQEARLRCSPMKGHSHVYWYRQLPEEGLKFMVYLQKENIIDESGMPKERFSAEFPKEGPSILRIQQVVRGDSAAYFCASSPAFRSGEYEQYFGPGTRLTVT.

CDR3 protein: CATSQSGATGELFF. The CDR3 nucleotides read TGTGCCACCAGTCAGTCAGGGGCCACCGGGGAGCTGTTTTTT. The chain is built from TRBV24-1 and TRBJ2-2, with D possibly TRBD1 on 6 matching bases. Trimming shortened V by 6 bases and J by 4 bases, and 11 bases separated the two germline ends. Germline V CDR1 and CDR2: KGHDR, SFDVKD. The CDR3 loop spans 14 amino acids.

V and J are TRBV7-9 and TRBJ2-7, with 8 nucleotides matching TRBD1. The CDR3 extends over 15 amino acids. V lost 5 bases, J lost 3 bases, and 9 bases stayed unmatched. The germline V gene encodes CDR1 SEHNR and CDR2 FQNEAQ (reference sequence). CDR3 sequence: CASSQTTGVGYEQYF. The CDR3 region has the DNA TGTGCCAGCAGCCAAACGACAGGGGTAGGCTACGAGCAGTACTTC.

The J gene is TRBJ2-3, the V gene TRBV5-1; 7 nucleotides align to TRBD1. This CDR3 is 14 amino acids long. After removal of 7 bases from V and 4 bases from J, the junction contained 9 bases not matched to a gene. Germline-derived CDR1 and CDR2 are SGHRS and YFSETQ. The CDR3 coding sequence is TGCGCCAGCCAGAACAGGGGCAGGTCAGATACGCAGTATTTT. Translation: CASQNRGRSDTQYF.

This chain connects TRBV27 to TRBJ2-3; D call uncertain. The V end was cut by 2 bases, the J end by 0 bases, with 9 bases between. The CDR3 is 15 amino acids. The germline V gene has CDR1 MNHEY and CDR2 SMNVEV (reference sequence). The CDR3 DNA follows: TGTGCCAGCAGTTTAGTGGCAGGCAGCACAGATACGCAGTATTTT. Protein: CASSLVAGSTDTQYF.

This clone has only a few counts. The chain employs TRBV9 and TRBJ1-6; D call uncertain. In germline, CDR1 is SGDLS, CDR2 YYNGEE. This CDR3 comprises 14 residues. V shed 4 bases and J shed 8 bases, with 13 bases lying between them. CDR3 in DNA: TGTGCCAGCAGCCCGCCGGGGTTGTATTCACCCCTCCACTTT. Its translation is CASSPPGLYSPLHF. The variable domain in full, with the rest retrieved from reference TRBV9 and TRBJ1-6, is DSGVTQTPKHLITATGQRVTLRCSPRSGDLSVYWYQQSLDQGLQFLIQYYNGEERAKGNILERFSAQQFPDLHSELNLSSLELGDSALYFCASSPPGLYSPLHFGNGTRLTVT.

The gene calls are TRBV11-2 and TRBJ2-1, with D perhaps matching TRBD1 (5 bases). Trimming removed 8 bases at V and 1 base at J, with 15 bases between. CDR1 and CDR2 from the germline V gene are SGHAT and FQNNGV. This CDR3 is built from 15 residues. CDR3 sequence reads: CASGLDSVSYNEQFF. The CDR3 nucleotides are TGTGCCAGCGGGTTAGACAGCGTATCCTACAATGAGCAGTTCTTC. Drawing the rest from reference TRBV11-2 and TRBJ2-1, the complete variable domain is EAGVAQSPRYKIIEKRQSVAFWCNPISGHATLYWYQQILGQGPKLLIQFQNNGVVDDSQLPKDRFSAERLKGVDSTLKIQPAKLEDSAVYLCASGLDSVSYNEQFFGPGTRLTVL.

The chain links TRBV7-9 to TRBJ1-6; D is perhaps TRBD1 (5 bases). Germline V gene sequence: CDR1 SEHNR, CDR2 FQNEAQ (reference sequence). V was clipped by 5 bases and J by 6 bases, with 11 bases between them. There are 14 residues in the CDR3. The CDR3 loop is CASSLPGGNSPLHF. CDR3 coding DNA: TGTGCCAGCAGCCTTCCGGGGGGTAATTCACCCCTCCACTTT.

This chain joins TRBV4-2 and TRBJ1-5; possibly TRBD1 for D (5 bases). CDR3 length: 16 amino acids. With 1 base removed from V and 2 bases from J, the gap between germline ends came to 12 bases. Germline V CDR1 and CDR2: LGHNA, YNFKEQ. The CDR3 is CASSQVPGWGNQPQHF. For the CDR3, the DNA is TGTGCCAGCAGCCAAGTCCCAGGGTGGGGCAATCAGCCCCAGCATTTT.

The chain carries TRBV18 and TRBJ1-3; D may be TRBD1 (5 bases). The V gene's germline CDR1 is KGHSH and CDR2 LQKENI. This CDR3 is 14 amino acids long. Trimming removed 3 bases at V and 5 bases at J, with 11 bases between. The CDR3 DNA reads TGTGCCAGCTCACCCGACAGACTTAGAAACACCATATATTTT. It encodes CASSPDRLRNTIYF.

The chain uses TRBV3-1 (or the pseudogene TRBV3-2) and TRBJ2-3; 14 bases line up with TRBD2. The CDR3 has 18 residues. Germline loops: CDR1 LGHDT, CDR2 YNNKEL (reference sequence). The V segment lost 3 bases and the J segment 2 bases; nucleotides outside the gene matches: 7. CDR3 region: CASSHEAGLAGVTDTQYF. In nucleotides, the CDR3 is TGTGCCAGCAGCCATGAAGCGGGACTAGCGGGAGTCACAGATACGCAGTATTTT.

CDR3 loop: CSVRSSGNTIYF. Written as DNA, the CDR3 is TGCAGCGTCCGGAGCTCTGGAAACACCATATATTTT. The chain employs TRBV29-1 and TRBJ1-3; D is undetermined. This CDR3 has 12 residues. Trimming took 6 bases from V and 0 from J, leaving 6 bases between them. Germline V gene sequence: CDR1 SQVTM, CDR2 ANQGSEA.

The chain employs TRBV6-5 and TRBJ2-1, with 11 bases fitting TRBD2. CDR1 MNHEY and CDR2 SVGAGI come from the germline V gene. There are 14 residues in the CDR3. Trimming at V came to 4 bases and at J to 7 bases, leaving 3 bases not matched to a gene. The CDR3 loop is CASSSSGRRNEQFF. CDR3 DNA sequence: TGTGCCAGCAGTTCTAGCGGGAGGAGGAATGAGCAGTTCTTC.

The chain recombines TRBV18 with TRBJ2-7; D not certain. Germline V gives CDR1 KGHSH, CDR2 LQKENI. The CDR3 contains 13 residues. Trimming shortened V by 2 bases and J by 4 bases, and 9 bases separated the two germline ends. The chain's CDR3 is CASSPALSYEQYF. CDR3 sequence (DNA): TGTGCCAGCTCACCAGCCCTATCTTACGAGCAGTACTTC.

V gene TRBV5-1 combines with J gene TRBJ1-3, with 7 bases fitting TRBD1. The ends lost 7 bases at V and 4 bases at J; junction bases unmatched: 8. Germline CDR1 is SGHRS and CDR2 is YFSETQ. The length of the CDR3 is 14 residues. CDR3 sequence: CASRIQGQGNTIYF. The CDR3 nucleotides read TGCGCCAGCCGCATACAGGGACAGGGAAACACCATATATTTT.

The chain has TRBV7-9 and TRBJ1-1; 8 bases match TRBD1. The ends lost 2 bases at V and 5 bases at J; junction bases unmatched: 7. CDR3 length equals 15 residues. Germline V lookup: CDR1 SEHNR, CDR2 FQNEAQ (reference sequence). CDR3 loop: CASSLQQGAETEAFF. The DNA of the CDR3 is TGTGCCAGCAGCTTACAGCAGGGGGCCGAGACTGAAGCTTTCTTT.

The V gene is TRBV25-1, the J gene TRBJ2-1; 8 bases match TRBD1. V shed 2 bases and J 3 bases; nucleotides not matched to a gene: 6. The CDR3 consists of 16 residues. Per germline, CDR1 MGHDK and CDR2 SYGVNS. CDR3: CASSESGQGLYNEQFF. Here the CDR3 DNA reads TGTGCCAGCAGTGAAAGCGGACAGGGACTCTACAATGAGCAGTTCTTC.

This clone has just one count. The chain has TRBV7-2 and TRBJ2-7; 11 nucleotides align to TRBD2. The CDR3 consists of 15 residues. Trimming took 3 bases from V and 5 from J; bases not matched to a gene: 6. Germline V gives CDR1 SGHTA, CDR2 FQGNSA. The CDR3 coding sequence is TGTGCCAGCAGCTTTCTAGCGGGAGGTCCCCACGAGCAGTACTTC. Encoded protein: CASSFLAGGPHEQYF.

V is TRBV11-2 and J is TRBJ1-2; D might be TRBD1 (5 bases). V gave up 1 base and J gave up 5 bases, with 14 bases separating them. The CDR3 sequence is 15 residues long. Per the germline V gene, CDR1 is SGHAT and CDR2 is FQNNGV. The CDR3 nucleotides are TGTGCCAGCAGCTTAGTGGGGGGGGTAGGGTATGGCTACACCTTC. It codes for CASSLVGGVGYGYTF.

V and J are TRBV6-2 or TRBV6-3 and TRBJ2-5; 10 nucleotides agree with TRBD2. CDR3 size: 15 residues. V lost 0 bases and J lost 4; bases outside the gene matches: 2. Germline assignment: CDR1 MNHEY and CDR2 SVGEGT. The CDR3: CASSYSLAGGETQYF. Written as DNA, the CDR3 is TGTGCCAGCAGTTACTCATTAGCGGGAGGAGAGACCCAGTACTTC.